Listed below are T cell receptor beta chains from one sample, sequenced in a study of T cell repertoires in cytomegalovirus infection. One entry per CDR3 protein results from TCRdb running MiXCR on the reads. The repertoire holds approximately 150,000 distinct CDR3 sequences, with about 6.3% as singletons. Sample: PBMCs. The receptors shown here come from a human donor in good health (CMV status not recorded). Some clones in this sample may be carry-over from other donors' samples. The CDR3 runs from the conserved cysteine through the conserved F or W. D genes are given only for firm matches. Not every row has a clone size; where given, it reads once, few, many or a size class.

size: many; D: NA; V: TRBV7-2; J: TRBJ2-3; CDR3: CASSLPTDTDTQYF; DNA: TGTGCCAGCAGCTTACCTACTGACACAGATACGCAGTATTTT
size: few; D: TRBD1; V: TRBV6-2/TRBV6-3; J: TRBJ2-4; CDR3: CASSTLTGVVGIQYF; DNA: TGTGCCAGCAGTACCCTCACAGGGGTGGTGGGCATTCAGTACTTC
size: few; D: NA; V: TRBV20-1; J: TRBJ2-5; CDR3: CSAGIAFEETQYF; DNA: TGCAGTGCGGGTATAGCCTTCGAGGAGACCCAGTACTTC
size: few; D: NA; V: TRBV12-3/TRBV12-4; J: TRBJ2-3; CDR3: CASSGMETGTTGDTQYF; DNA: TGTGCCAGCAGTGGCATGGAGACCGGGACAACTGGAGATACGCAGTATTTT
size: once; D: NA; V: TRBV29-1; J: TRBJ2-6; CDR3: CSVAEGARRNSGANVLTF; DNA: TGCAGCGTTGCGGAGGGGGCCCGAAGAAACTCTGGGGCCAACGTCCTGACTTTC
size: NA; D: NA; V: TRBV20-1; J: TRBJ1-1; CDR3: CSATNVQGTEAFF; DNA: TGCAGTGCTACAAACGTGCAGGGAACTGAAGCTTTCTTT
size: few; D: TRBD1; V: TRBV20-1; J: TRBJ2-7; CDR3: CSALTDRDPSYEQYF; DNA: TGCAGTGCTCTGACTGACAGGGATCCCTCCTACGAGCAGTACTTC
size: NA; D: NA; V: TRBV15; J: TRBJ1-2; CDR3: CATSRDRVVNYGYTF; DNA: TGTGCCACCAGCAGAGATCGAGTTGTAAACTATGGCTACACCTTC
size: few; D: NA; V: TRBV4-2; J: TRBJ1-5; CDR3: CASSATRFQPQHF; DNA: TGTGCCAGCAGCGCGACAAGGTTCCAGCCCCAGCATTTT
size: many; D: NA; V: TRBV12-3/TRBV12-4; J: TRBJ1-5; CDR3: CASSPEGGRNQPQHF; DNA: TGTGCCAGCAGTCCCGAGGGAGGGAGGAATCAGCCCCAGCATTTT
size: many; D: NA; V: TRBV4-3; J: TRBJ1-2; CDR3: CASSQELGGPGFGYTF; DNA: TGCGCCAGCAGCCAAGAGTTGGGCGGGCCAGGGTTCGGCTACACCTTC
size: NA; D: NA; V: TRBV9; J: TRBJ1-3; CDR3: CASSVALGRTYSGNTIYF; DNA: TGTGCCAGCAGCGTAGCTTTGGGACGGACGTACTCTGGAAACACCATATATTTT
size: many; D: NA; V: TRBV7-2; J: TRBJ1-4; CDR3: CASSLAGGLNEKLFF; DNA: TGTGCCAGCAGCTTAGCTGGGGGGCTTAATGAAAAACTGTTTTTT
size: NA; D: TRBD1; V: TRBV7-3; J: TRBJ2-1; CDR3: CASSSTTRQGAKFF; DNA: TGTGCCAGCAGCTCCACCACGAGACAGGGGGCAAAATTCTTC
size: many; D: TRBD2; V: TRBV5-1; J: TRBJ2-1; CDR3: CASSSGLAGASSYNEQFF; DNA: TGCGCCAGCAGCTCAGGACTAGCGGGGGCCTCCTCCTACAATGAGCAGTTCTTC
size: many; D: NA; V: TRBV10-2; J: TRBJ2-7; CDR3: CASSESPFANSYEQYF; DNA: TGCGCCAGCAGTGAGTCCCCGTTTGCTAACTCCTACGAGCAGTACTTC
size: many; D: TRBD2; V: TRBV7-2; J: TRBJ2-5; CDR3: CASSYAAGGLGETQYF; DNA: TGTGCCAGCAGCTATGCAGCGGGGGGGCTCGGAGAGACCCAGTACTTC